The clone carrying this T cell receptor (beta chain) occurred a few times. The antigen is undetermined. The data originate from a study of response to subunit inactivated influenza vaccine. Study-level findings and limits: Authors suggested each seasonal flu vaccination may recruit only limited numbers of new T cells.

TCRdb ran MiXCR on the RT-PCR reads and lists one entry per CDR3 protein. Of 500,000 to 650,000 distinct CDR3 sequences listed, approximately 7.1% are singletons. CDR1 DFQATT and CDR2 SNEGSKA come from the germline V gene (reference sequence). Losses at the gene ends were 6 bases for V and 1 base for J; bases not matched to a gene: 10. The CDR3 totals 15 residues. The material was PBMCs from blood, obtained 23 months after vaccination. The receptor was isolated from a man aged 50 to 69 who received an inactivated influenza vaccine. The chain has TRBV20-1 and TRBJ1-1, with 8 bases fitting TRBD1. The CDR3 protein is CSARSPTGGNTEAFF. The CDR3 DNA is TGCAGTGCCCGATCCCCTACAGGGGGGAACACTGAAGCTTTCTTT.